Following are 21 T cell receptor beta chains from one sample sequenced in a study of response to subunit inactivated influenza vaccine. TCRdb re-called the RT-PCR reads with MiXCR, one entry per CDR3 protein. The table shows 650,000 to 800,000 distinct CDR3 sequences, with around 14% occurring only once. The sequencing used PBMCs from blood, collected around 14 days before vaccination. Source of these receptors: a man in his fifties who received an inactivated influenza vaccine.

In its sample, this clonotype was seen a few times. The chain couples TRBV14 to TRBJ2-7; 9 nucleotides agree with TRBD2. The J segment lost 0 bases and the V segment lost 3 bases, leaving 15 bases of the junction unmatched. The CDR3 is 19 residues long. Germline V gene lookup returns CDR1 SGHDN and CDR2 FVKESK. CDR3 residues: CASSHIGPWGSGSSYEQYF. CDR3 in DNA: TGTGCCAGCAGCCACATTGGACCGTGGGGTAGCGGGAGCTCCTACGAGCAGTACTTC.

In its sample, this clonotype was seen many times. The V call is TRBV27, the J call TRBJ2-1, with a tentative D call TRBD2 (5 bases). Germline V gene data show CDR1 as MNHEY and CDR2 as SMNVEV (reference sequence). This CDR3 has 15 residues. Between the trimmed V and J ends, which lost 0 bases and 9 bases, there was a span of 15 bases. As DNA, the CDR3 is TGTGCCAGCAGTTTATCACTGTTCGTAGGGAGTGAGCAGTTCTTC. Its translation: CASSLSLFVGSEQFF.

The rearrangement links TRBV6-2 or TRBV6-3 to TRBJ1-2; D is uncertain. This CDR3 comprises 12 residues. Deletions cut 2 bases from V and 6 bases from J, with 7 bases between. The germline gives CDR1 MNHEY, CDR2 SVGEGT. CDR3 nucleotides: TGTGCCAGCAGTTACAGGTCGGATGGCTACACCTTC. This encodes CASSYRSDGYTF.

This clonotype was counted a few times. J is TRBJ1-2 and V is TRBV28; no definite D call. The ends were cut back, 3 bases at V and 8 bases at J, with 13 bases in the middle. The V gene's germline CDR1 is MDHEN and CDR2 SYDVKM. The CDR3 consists of 13 residues. CDR3 region: CASSLNPAGGYTF. The DNA of the CDR3 is TGTGCCAGCAGTTTGAACCCGGCGGGGGGCTACACCTTC.

The chain uses TRBV2 and TRBJ1-2, with D possibly being TRBD1 (6 bases). V lost 5 bases to trimming and J lost 1 base, with 14 bases between them. Germline V gene data show CDR1 as SNHLY and CDR2 as FYNNEI. This CDR3 is 15 amino acids long. CDR3 in DNA: TGTGCCAGCAGTTTACGGGACACCATTAACTATGGCTACACCTTC. It yields the protein CASSLRDTINYGYTF.

This clonotype was counted a few times. The J gene is TRBJ2-7, the V gene TRBV28; D remains unclear. Trimming cost V 2 bases and J 5 bases, with 13 bases left between them. This CDR3 comprises 14 residues. From germline, CDR1 is MDHEN and CDR2 SYDVKM. The CDR3 bases are TGTGCCAGCAGTTTAGGCAGTATCAGCGACGAGCAGTACTTC. Encoded protein: CASSLGSISDEQYF. Based on the CDR3 plus reference TRBV28 and TRBJ2-7, the full variable domain is DVKVTQSSRYLVKRTGEKVFLECVQDMDHENMFWYRQDPGLGLRLIYFSYDVKMKEKGDIPEGYSVSREKKERFSLILESASTNQTSMYLCASSLGSISDEQYFGPGTRLTVT.

There are a few counts of this clonotype. This chain connects TRBV6-1 to TRBJ2-3, with D possibly being TRBD1 (5 bases). V was cut by 6 bases and J by 0 bases, with 13 bases left in between. The germline V gene has CDR1 MNHNS and CDR2 SASEGT. This CDR3 has 15 residues. CDR3 sequence: CASRQLDRSTDTQYF. DNA for the CDR3: TGTGCCAGCAGACAGCTCGACAGAAGCACAGATACGCAGTATTTT.

This clonotype was detected a few times. The chain recombines TRBV6-2 or TRBV6-3 with TRBJ1-5; D unclear. The germline CDR1 and CDR2 sequences are MNHEY and SVGEGT. The CDR3 totals 17 residues. Trimming removed 0 bases from V and 0 bases from J, with 12 bases in between. The CDR3 DNA reads TGTGCCAGCAGTTACTCGATGCCAGGTAATAGCAATCAGCCCCAGCATTTT. Protein product: CASSYSMPGNSNQPQHF.

This clonotype has ten or more counts. V usage is TRBV2 and J usage is TRBJ2-1; 7 nucleotides line up with TRBD1. This CDR3 comprises 17 residues. V shed 3 bases and J 5 bases; nucleotides not matched to a gene: 13. Germline assignment: CDR1 SNHLY and CDR2 FYNNEI. For the CDR3, the DNA is TGTGCCAGCAGTGACGTACTTATGACAGGGAGTAACAATGAGCAGTTCTTC. Amino acid sequence: CASSDVLMTGSNNEQFF.

This chain joins TRBV4-1 and TRBJ1-2, with 8 positions matching TRBD1. Germline V gene data show CDR1 as MGHRA and CDR2 as YSYEKL. The ends lost 1 base at V and 2 bases at J; junction bases unmatched: 6. CDR3 size: 16 residues. The CDR3 DNA is TGCGCCAGCAGCCAAGCTCGACAGGGGATAAACTATGGCTACACCTTC. This translates into CASSQARQGINYGYTF.

Only a few counts were recorded for this clonotype. The rearrangement uses TRBV27 and TRBJ2-1; TRBD2 agrees at 8 bases. Germline CDR1 MNHEY, CDR2 SMNVEV (reference sequence). J lost 4 bases, V lost 6 bases, and 5 bases had no gene match. The CDR3 length is 14 residues. For the CDR3, the DNA is TGTGCCAGCAGGGAACTAGCGGCTTACAATGAGCAGTTCTTC. Translating gives CASRELAAYNEQFF.

V is TRBV20-1 and J is TRBJ2-4, with no clear D. Germline-derived CDR1 and CDR2 are DFQATT and SNEGSKA (reference sequence). Trimming shortened V by 0 bases and J by 0 bases, and 12 bases separated the two germline ends. This CDR3 is built from 16 residues. CDR3 loop: CSARDPVTLAKNIQYF. The CDR3 region has the DNA TGCAGTGCTAGAGATCCAGTGACATTAGCCAAAAACATTCAGTACTTC.

This clonotype has more than one count but fewer than ten. V usage is TRBV7-9 and J usage is TRBJ1-6; the D is unclear. There are 15 residues in the CDR3. From germline, CDR1 is SEHNR and CDR2 FQNEAQ (reference sequence). Trimming stripped 3 bases from V and 0 bases from J, with 6 bases between. CDR3 sequence (DNA): TGTGCCAGCAGCTTCCTGGGCTCCTATAATTCACCCCTCCACTTT. Translated, it gives CASSFLGSYNSPLHF.

The chain employs TRBV6-1 and TRBJ1-5, with D maybe TRBD1 (5 bases). Germline V lookup: CDR1 MNHNS, CDR2 SASEGT. Trimming stripped 4 bases from V and 4 bases from J, with 14 bases between. The CDR3 runs to 15 residues. The CDR3 reads CASSVMGGGNQPQHF. The CDR3 DNA reads TGTGCCAGCAGTGTCATGGGGGGGGGGAATCAGCCCCAGCATTTT.

This clonotype was counted many times. The gene calls are TRBV2 and TRBJ2-7, with D uncertain. The V gene's germline CDR1 is SNHLY and CDR2 FYNNEI. The CDR3 covers 13 residues. Trimming took 3 bases from V and 0 from J, leaving 6 bases between them. CDR3 in amino acids: CASSEVSSYEQYF. Written as DNA, the CDR3 is TGTGCCAGCAGTGAGGTGTCCTCCTACGAGCAGTACTTC.

Comments on this clonotype: The junction does not match germline at one end; this may be a read error. The chain recombines TRBV2 with TRBJ2-3, with D perhaps being TRBD1 or TRBD2 (5 bases each). CDR3 length equals 13 residues. The germline CDR1 and CDR2 sequences are SNHLY and FYNNEI. CDR3 sequence (DNA): TGTGCCAGCAGCGGGGACCACACAGATACGAAGTATTTT. This translates into CASSGDHTDTKYF.

The chain combines TRBV11-2 with TRBJ2-7; either TRBD1 or TRBD2 may fit D (6 bases each). The germline CDR1 and CDR2 sequences are SGHAT and FQNNGV. The CDR3 spans 14 residues. The V gene lost 5 bases and the J gene lost 2 bases, with 13 bases spanning the gap. CDR3 sequence (DNA): TGTGCCAGCAGCCCCTGGCGGGACACCTACGAGCAGTACTTC. Its translation is CASSPWRDTYEQYF.

The rearrangement links TRBV10-3 to TRBJ2-2; D remains unclear. Trimming took 0 bases from V and 4 from J, leaving 12 bases between them. CDR3 length: 16 amino acids. From germline, CDR1 is ENHRY and CDR2 SYGVKD. This CDR3 is CAISESDARSTGELFF. For the CDR3, the DNA is TGTGCCATCAGTGAGTCTGACGCGCGGTCCACCGGGGAGCTGTTTTTT.

This clonotype has more than one count but fewer than ten. Given a much more abundant clone one base away, this may be a read error. The gene calls are TRBV3-1 and TRBJ2-7, with TRBD1 matching 9 bases. Germline V lookup: CDR1 LGHDT, CDR2 YNNKEL (reference sequence). CDR3 length: 14 residues. V dropped 4 bases and J dropped 6; count of bases not matched to a gene: 7. CDR3 coding DNA: TGTGCCAGCAGCCTCGGGACAGGGAAGGTCGAGCAGTACTTC. This encodes CASSLGTGKVEQYF.

This clonotype was observed a handful of times. The rearrangement joins TRBV5-1 to TRBJ1-6; D is unresolved. This CDR3 spans 17 amino acids. Germline values: CDR1 SGHRS, CDR2 YFSETQ. V was cut by 0 bases and J by 7 bases, with 17 bases left in between. CDR3 sequence (DNA): TGCGCCAGCAGCTTGGATGGCCTCAACAGTCCAAATTCACCCCTCCACTTT. Residues: CASSLDGLNSPNSPLHF.

This clonotype has just a few counts. One end of the junction is discordant with germline, which a read error may explain. The J gene is TRBJ1-2, the V gene TRBV6-1, with D maybe TRBD1 (6 bases). The germline V gene encodes CDR1 MNHNS and CDR2 SASEGT. The CDR3 is made up of 13 amino acids. Written as DNA, the CDR3 is TGTGCCAGCACTGAAGACAGGTACTATGGCTACACCTTC. Translating gives CASTEDRYYGYTF.